This TCR beta chain was identified in a study of cytomegalovirus exposure and HLA in healthy donors. Primers for the PCR totalled 60 Vbeta and 13 Jbeta. Measured with immunoSEQ multiplex PCR; TCRdb has only the in-frame clones, and not every one. The sample carries a few hundred thousand clones, roughly four fifths recorded once. With regard to this clone: Its antigen is not identified.

Deletions cut 2 bases from V and 1 base from J, with 5 bases between. Germline-derived CDR1 and CDR2 are SGHTA and FQGNSA. This CDR3 region has 14 residues. Notes on the study in general: Analyzed later, association rates of TCRs varied across HLA loci, with DRB1 most and HLA-C fewest. TCR beta chains associated with HLA were, in a later analysis, more clonally expanded than equally common others.

The V call is TRBV7-2, the J call TRBJ2-2; no firm D call. The sequence was obtained from an older woman in good health and CMV-seropositive. Source material: PBMCs. CDR3 sequence (DNA): TGTGCCAGCAGCTTATTTAGGAACACCGGGGAGCTGTTTTTT. Its translation: CASSLFRNTGELFF.